The 10 T cell receptor beta chains in this list originate from one sample, sequenced in a study of neurological immune-mediated disorders. From the 5' RACE reads, TCRdb called clonotypes with MiXCR, one entry per CDR3 protein. This table holds 27,000 or so distinct CDR3 sequences, under 25% found once. Sequenced sample: PBMCs. The receptors shown here come from a woman aged 60-75 years in good health.

The table lists this clonotype with many counts. V and J are TRBV9 and TRBJ2-2; possibly TRBD1 or TRBD2 for D (5 bases each). The CDR3 spans 15 residues. Germline V gives CDR1 SGDLS, CDR2 YYNGEE. The V gene lost 4 bases and the J gene lost 3 bases, with 13 bases spanning the gap. The CDR3 DNA reads TGTGCCAGCAGCCCGTCAGGGACCTACACCGGGGAGCTGTTTTTT. Encoded protein: CASSPSGTYTGELFF.

The sample holds many counts of this clonotype. The V call is TRBV5-5, the J call TRBJ2-3, with 10 bases matching TRBD2. CDR3 length equals 16 residues. V lost 2 bases, J lost 1 base, and 4 bases stayed unmatched. Per germline, CDR1 SGHKS and CDR2 YYEKEE (reference sequence). CDR3 residues: CASSLNLAGGTDTQYF. CDR3 in DNA: TGTGCCAGCAGCTTAAATCTAGCGGGAGGCACAGATACGCAGTATTTT.

This clonotype was detected many times. The chain recombines TRBV6-5 with TRBJ2-2; 7 nucleotides line up with TRBD2. The CDR3 extends over 14 amino acids. V lost 5 bases and J lost 4; bases outside the gene matches: 4. Germline V CDR1 and CDR2: MNHEY, SVGAGI. The CDR3 DNA is TGTGCCAGCAGTACGACTAGCACCACCGGGGAGCTGTTTTTT. Translation: CASSTTSTTGELFF.

Many counts were recorded for this clonotype. The chain links TRBV4-1 to TRBJ1-2; no definite D call. The CDR3 is 17 amino acids. V was shortened by 0 bases and J by 0 bases, with 14 bases between the two germline ends. The germline gives CDR1 MGHRA, CDR2 YSYEKL. CDR3 residues: CASSQEAGRMTNYGYTF. The CDR3 coding sequence is TGCGCCAGCAGCCAAGAAGCCGGCCGCATGACTAACTATGGCTACACCTTC.

This clonotype has a handful of counts. The chain has TRBV6-2 or TRBV6-3 and TRBJ2-7; D unclear. Germline loops: CDR1 MNHEY, CDR2 SVGEGT. V shed 4 bases and J shed 0 bases, with 7 bases lying between them. This CDR3 spans 13 amino acids. The DNA of the CDR3 is TGTGCCAGCAGTTTCAGGCCCTCCTACGAGCAGTACTTC. Amino acids: CASSFRPSYEQYF.

By sample share, this clonotype is medium-sized. The chain uses TRBV15 and TRBJ1-1; no clear D. The CDR3 contains 13 residues. Trimming took off 0 bases at V and 11 bases at J, with 13 bases between the two ends. Germline V gene sequence: CDR1 LNHNV, CDR2 YYDKDF (reference sequence). CDR3: CATSRDKGLQAFF. CDR3 DNA: TGTGCCACCAGCAGAGATAAGGGTCTCCAGGCTTTCTTT.

Regarding this clonotype: The germline gene is not matched at one end of the junction; a read error may be the cause. The chain is built from TRBV27 and TRBJ1-2; D possibly corresponds to TRBD1 (5 bases). CDR1 MNHEY and CDR2 SMNVEV come from the germline V gene (reference sequence). The length of the CDR3 is 12 residues. The CDR3 region has the DNA TGTACCAGCAGTTCCTTAGGGCGGGGCTGCACCTTC. This codes for CTSSSLGRGCTF.

This clonotype was detected many times. J is TRBJ1-5 and V is TRBV7-8, with D unclear. The CDR3 loop spans 15 amino acids. Germline CDR1 and CDR2: SGHVS and FQNEAQ. Trimming cost V 2 bases and J 3 bases, with 11 bases left between them. The CDR3 region has the DNA TGTGCCAGCAGCTTATATGAGGGAAACAATCAGCCCCAGCATTTT. This encodes CASSLYEGNNQPQHF.

At least ten counts were recorded for this clonotype. The CDR3 DNA follows: TGTGCCATCAGGGGACTAGCGGGGGTGAACACCGGGGAGCTGTTTTTT. It translates to CAIRGLAGVNTGELFF. The chain recombines TRBV10-3 with TRBJ2-2; 14 nucleotides match TRBD2. CDR1 is ENHRY and CDR2 is SYGVKD in the germline V gene. The CDR3 extends over 16 amino acids. J was trimmed by 1 base and V by 6 bases; bases with no gene match: 1.

This clonotype has ten or more counts. The genes are TRBV6-2 or TRBV6-3 and TRBJ1-5; D ambiguous. Deletions cut 2 bases from V and 4 bases from J, with 6 bases between. The CDR3 is 13 residues long. CDR1 is MNHEY and CDR2 is SVGEGT in the germline V gene. CDR3 DNA: TGTGCCAGCAGTTACGGCGCGAATCAGCCCCAGCATTTT. Translated: CASSYGANQPQHF.